This TCR beta chain was profiled in a study of blood T cell repertoires in COVID-19. TCRdb keeps only in-frame clones here, not all; method: immunoSEQ multiplex PCR. The sample lists about 260,000 clones; roughly 80% were seen once. This clone was recorded once. Its ends do not fully match the called genes, so a read error is possible. The CDR3 is 16 residues long. Germline-derived CDR1 and CDR2 are SGHRS and YFSETQ. The rearrangement uses TRBV5-1 and TRBJ2-1, with 11 bases matching TRBD2. The sample comprised PBMCs or T cells enriched from blood (not recorded which). The receptor comes from a man younger than 45 with acute COVID-19. CDR3 loop: CASSATSGSPYNEQFF. CDR3 nucleotides: TGTGCCAGCAGCGCCACTAGCGGGAGTCCCTACAATGAGCAGTTCTTC.